The entry below describes one T cell receptor (beta chain). Its antigen remains unknown. The sample comes from a study of T cell responses to AZD1222 COVID-19 vaccine. About the study: The analysis combined second doses at about 4 or about 12 weeks.

Study-level results: At baseline, just 5 or 6 AZD1222 recipients tested seropositive. There were repertoire samples only from the period after the peak T cell response.

Profiled with immunoSEQ multiplex PCR; TCRdb holds only in-frame clones, not every one. This sample has just over 60,000 clones, with 76% found just once. The germline gives CDR1 SQVTM, CDR2 ANQGSEA. Trimming pared 3 bases from V and 6 bases from J, leaving 12 bases between. This CDR3 has 12 residues. The chain is built from TRBV29-1 and TRBJ2-7; no clear D gene. Sequenced material: peripheral blood, taken on day 0 of AZD1222 vaccination. This clonotype originated in an adult in good health. CDR3: CSVEAAKREQYF. CDR3 nucleotides: TGCAGCGTTGAGGCCGCTAAGCGCGAGCAGTACTTC.